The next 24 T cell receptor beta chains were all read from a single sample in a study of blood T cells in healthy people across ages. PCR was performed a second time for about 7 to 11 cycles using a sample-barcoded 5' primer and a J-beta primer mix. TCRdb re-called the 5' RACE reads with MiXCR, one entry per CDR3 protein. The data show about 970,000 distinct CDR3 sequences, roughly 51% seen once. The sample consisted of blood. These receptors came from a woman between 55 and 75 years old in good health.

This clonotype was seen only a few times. The CDR3 region has the DNA TGTGCCAGCAGTTCCCGGACTAGCGGGAGTGGAGAGACCCAGTACTTC. This gives the protein CASSSRTSGSGETQYF. The V call is TRBV7-7, the J call TRBJ2-5; 13 bases match TRBD2. From germline, CDR1 is SSHAT and CDR2 FNYEAQ (reference sequence). V lost 6 bases to trimming and J lost 4 bases; unmatched junction nucleotides: 8. This CDR3 is built from 16 residues.

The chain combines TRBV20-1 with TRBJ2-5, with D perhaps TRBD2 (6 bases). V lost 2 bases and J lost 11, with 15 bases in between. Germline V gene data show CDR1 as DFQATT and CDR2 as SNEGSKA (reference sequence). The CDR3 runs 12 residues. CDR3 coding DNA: TGCAGTGCTAGAATCCGGGAGAATGAGCAGTACTTC. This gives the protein CSARIRENEQYF.

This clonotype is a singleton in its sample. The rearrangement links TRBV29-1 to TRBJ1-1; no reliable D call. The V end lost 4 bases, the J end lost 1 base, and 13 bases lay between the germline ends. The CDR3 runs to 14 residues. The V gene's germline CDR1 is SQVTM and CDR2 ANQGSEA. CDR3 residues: CSVGSGSGNTEAFF. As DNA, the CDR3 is TGCAGCGTTGGATCTGGGTCGGGGAACACTGAAGCTTTCTTT. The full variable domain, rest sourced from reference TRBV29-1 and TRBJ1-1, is SAVISQKPSRDICQRGTSLTIQCQVDSQVTMMFWYRQQPGQSLTLIATANQGSEATYESGFVIDKFPISRPNLTFSTLTVSNMSPEDSSIYLCSVGSGSGNTEAFFGQGTRLTVV.

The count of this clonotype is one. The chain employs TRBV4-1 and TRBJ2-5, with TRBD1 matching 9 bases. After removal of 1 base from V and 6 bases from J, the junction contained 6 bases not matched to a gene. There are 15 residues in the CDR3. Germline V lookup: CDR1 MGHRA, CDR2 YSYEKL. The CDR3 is CASSQGGQGRQTQYF. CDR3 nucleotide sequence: TGCGCCAGCAGCCAAGGTGGACAGGGGAGGCAGACCCAGTACTTC.

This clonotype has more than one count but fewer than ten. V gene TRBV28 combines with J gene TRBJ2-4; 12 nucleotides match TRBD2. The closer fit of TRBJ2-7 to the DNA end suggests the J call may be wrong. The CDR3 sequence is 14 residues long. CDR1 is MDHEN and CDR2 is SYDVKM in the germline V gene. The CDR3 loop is CASSLRLAGVEQYF. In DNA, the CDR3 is TGTGCCAGCAGTTTGAGACTAGCGGGAGTCGAGCAGTACTTC.

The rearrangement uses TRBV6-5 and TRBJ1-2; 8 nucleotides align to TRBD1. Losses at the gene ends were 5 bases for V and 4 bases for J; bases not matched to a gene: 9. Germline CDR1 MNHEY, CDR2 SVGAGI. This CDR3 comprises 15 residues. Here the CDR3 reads CASSLLGQGGYGYTF. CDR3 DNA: TGTGCCAGCAGTCTACTCGGACAGGGAGGCTATGGCTACACCTTC.

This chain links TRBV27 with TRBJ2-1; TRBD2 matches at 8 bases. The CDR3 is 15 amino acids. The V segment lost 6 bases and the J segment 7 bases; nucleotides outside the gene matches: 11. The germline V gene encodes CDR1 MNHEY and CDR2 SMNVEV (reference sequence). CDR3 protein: CASRIFQRESNEQFF. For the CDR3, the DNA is TGTGCCAGCAGAATCTTCCAGCGGGAGTCGAATGAGCAGTTCTTC.

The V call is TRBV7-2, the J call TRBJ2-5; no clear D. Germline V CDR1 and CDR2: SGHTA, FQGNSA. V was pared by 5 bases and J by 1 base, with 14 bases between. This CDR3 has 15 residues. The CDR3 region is CASSNMMAGQETQYF. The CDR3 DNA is TGTGCCAGCAGCAACATGATGGCAGGCCAAGAGACCCAGTACTTC.

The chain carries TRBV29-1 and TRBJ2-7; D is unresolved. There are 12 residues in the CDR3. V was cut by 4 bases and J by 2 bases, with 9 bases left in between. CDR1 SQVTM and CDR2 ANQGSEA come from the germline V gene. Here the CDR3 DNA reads TGCAGCGTTGCGGCCGCTACCTACGAGCAGTACTTC. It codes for CSVAAATYEQYF.

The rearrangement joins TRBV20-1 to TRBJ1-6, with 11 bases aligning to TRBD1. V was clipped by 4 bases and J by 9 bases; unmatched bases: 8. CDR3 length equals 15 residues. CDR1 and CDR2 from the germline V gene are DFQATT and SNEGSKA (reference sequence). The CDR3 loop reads CSAITGQGASSPLHF. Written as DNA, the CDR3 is TGCAGTGCTATCACCGGACAGGGGGCAAGTTCACCCCTCCACTTT.

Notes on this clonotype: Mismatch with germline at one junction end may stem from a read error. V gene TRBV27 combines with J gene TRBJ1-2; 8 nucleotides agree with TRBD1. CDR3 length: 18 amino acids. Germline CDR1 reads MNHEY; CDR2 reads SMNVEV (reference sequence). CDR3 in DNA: TGCGCCAGCAGTTTATTTCGCCCTAGCCGGACAGGGAGGTATGGCTACACCTTC. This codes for CASSLFRPSRTGRYGYTF.

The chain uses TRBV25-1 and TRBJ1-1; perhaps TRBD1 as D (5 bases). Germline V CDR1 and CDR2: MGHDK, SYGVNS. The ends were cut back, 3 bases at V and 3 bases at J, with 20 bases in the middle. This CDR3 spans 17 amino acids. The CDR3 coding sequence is TGTGCCAGCAGTGATTCTATCGTGGGGGGGAGATACACTGAAGCTTTCTTT. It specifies CASSDSIVGGRYTEAFF.

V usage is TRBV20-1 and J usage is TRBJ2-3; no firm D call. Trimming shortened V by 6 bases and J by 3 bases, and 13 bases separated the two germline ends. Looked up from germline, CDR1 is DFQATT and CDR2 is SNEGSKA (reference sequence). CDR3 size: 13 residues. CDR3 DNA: TGCAGTGCCTACACTCGTGGGACAGATACGCAGTATTTT. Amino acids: CSAYTRGTDTQYF.

The CDR3 DNA reads TGTGCCAGCAAAGCAACAGGAACTAATGAAAAACTGTTTTTT. Translating gives CASKATGTNEKLFF. This chain uses TRBV12-3 or TRBV12-4 with TRBJ1-4, with a possible D match to TRBD1 (5 bases). Trimming pared 7 bases from V and 1 base from J, leaving 10 bases between. The CDR3 is made up of 14 amino acids.

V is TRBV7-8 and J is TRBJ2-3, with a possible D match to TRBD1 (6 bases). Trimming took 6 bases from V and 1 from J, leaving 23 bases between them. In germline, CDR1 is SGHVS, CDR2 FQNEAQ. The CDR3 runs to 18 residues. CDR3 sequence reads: CASREKRLQGRGTDTQYF. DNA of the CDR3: TGTGCCAGCAGAGAAAAGAGGCTACAGGGTAGGGGCACAGATACGCAGTATTTT.

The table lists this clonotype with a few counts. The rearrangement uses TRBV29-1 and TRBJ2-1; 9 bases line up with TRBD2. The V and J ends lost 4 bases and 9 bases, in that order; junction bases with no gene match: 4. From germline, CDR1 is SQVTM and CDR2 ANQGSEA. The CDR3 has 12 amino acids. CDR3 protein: CSVGSGSGEQFF. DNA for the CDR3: TGCAGCGTTGGTAGCGGGAGTGGTGAGCAGTTCTTC.

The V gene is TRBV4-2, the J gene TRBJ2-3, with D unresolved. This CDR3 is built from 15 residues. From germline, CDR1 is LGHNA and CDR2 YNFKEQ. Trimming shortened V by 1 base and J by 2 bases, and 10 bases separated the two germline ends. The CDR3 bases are TGTGCCAGCAGCCAAGTGAAATCGAACACAGATACGCAGTATTTT. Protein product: CASSQVKSNTDTQYF.

CDR3 coding DNA: TGTGCCAGCAGCCCCAGACTAGCGGGAGGGCCGGGGGATTACGAGCAGTACTTC. It specifies CASSPRLAGGPGDYEQYF. V gene TRBV7-9 combines with J gene TRBJ2-7, with TRBD2 identical over 14 bases. The CDR3 covers 18 residues. V dropped 5 bases and J dropped 4; count of bases not matched to a gene: 13. Germline V gene data show CDR1 as SEHNR and CDR2 as FQNEAQ (reference sequence). The full variable domain, its missing parts supplied by reference TRBV7-9 and TRBJ2-7, is DTGVSQNPRHKITKRGQNVTFRCDPISEHNRLYWYRQTLGQGPEFLTYFQNEAQLEKSRLLSDRFSAERPKGSFSTLEIQRTEQGDSAMYLCASSPRLAGGPGDYEQYFGPGTRLTVT.

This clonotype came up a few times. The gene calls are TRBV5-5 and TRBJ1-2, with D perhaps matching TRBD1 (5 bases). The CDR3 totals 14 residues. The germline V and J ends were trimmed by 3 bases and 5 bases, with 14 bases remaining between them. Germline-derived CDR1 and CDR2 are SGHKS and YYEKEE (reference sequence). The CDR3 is CASSSHGQNYGYTF. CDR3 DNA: TGTGCCAGCAGCTCACACGGACAAAATTATGGCTACACCTTC.

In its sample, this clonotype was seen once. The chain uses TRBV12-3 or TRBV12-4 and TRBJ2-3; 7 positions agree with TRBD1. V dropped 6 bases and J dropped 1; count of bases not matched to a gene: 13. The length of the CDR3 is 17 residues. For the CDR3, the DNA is TGTGCCAGCAGGTCGGGACAGTGGGGATGGGGCACAGATACGCAGTATTTT. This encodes CASRSGQWGWGTDTQYF.

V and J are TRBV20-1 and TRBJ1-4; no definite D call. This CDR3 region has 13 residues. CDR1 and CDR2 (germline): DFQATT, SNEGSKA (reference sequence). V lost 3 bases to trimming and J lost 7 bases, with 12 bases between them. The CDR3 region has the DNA TGCAGTGCTAGTGACGGAGCGGGTGAAAAACTGTTTTTT. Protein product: CSASDGAGEKLFF.

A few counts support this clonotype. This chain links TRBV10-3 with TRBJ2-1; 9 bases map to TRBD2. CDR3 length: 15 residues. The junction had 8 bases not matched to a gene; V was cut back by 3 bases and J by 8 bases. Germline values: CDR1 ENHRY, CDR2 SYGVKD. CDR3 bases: TGTGCCATCAGTGACCAACTAGCGGGTGGGGATGAGCAGTTCTTC. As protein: CAISDQLAGGDEQFF.

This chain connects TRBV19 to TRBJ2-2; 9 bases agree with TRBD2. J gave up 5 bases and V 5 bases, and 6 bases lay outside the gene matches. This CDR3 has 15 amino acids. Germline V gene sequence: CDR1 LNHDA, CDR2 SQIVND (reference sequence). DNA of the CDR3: TGTGCCAGTAGTGAAGCGGGAGGATGGACCGGGGAGCTGTTTTTT. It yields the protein CASSEAGGWTGELFF.

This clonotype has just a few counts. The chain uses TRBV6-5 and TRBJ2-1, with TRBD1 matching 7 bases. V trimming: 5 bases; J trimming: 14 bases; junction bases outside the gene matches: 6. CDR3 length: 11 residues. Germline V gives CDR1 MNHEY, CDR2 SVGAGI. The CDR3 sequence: CASSRQGRKFF. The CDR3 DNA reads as TGTGCCAGCAGTCGACAGGGACGAAAGTTCTTC.